One sample yielded the 15 T cell receptor beta chains listed below, sequenced in a study of blood T cell repertoires in COVID-19. The protocol was immunoSEQ multiplex PCR, while the TCRdb copy is restricted to in-frame clones and leaves out a portion. The sample shows 200,000 to 250,000 clones, 83% of them seen only once. Sample: peripheral blood. These receptor sequences come from a human donor in a cohort sampled during active COVID-19.

The rearrangement links TRBV5-4 to TRBJ1-1, with 9 bases that match TRBD1. The V and J ends lost 4 bases and 4 bases, in that order; junction bases with no gene match: 11. Germline V CDR1 and CDR2: SGHNT, YYREEE (reference sequence). This CDR3 is built from 16 residues. The CDR3 here is CASSIPGQGSGTEAFF. In DNA, the CDR3 is TGTGCCAGCAGCATTCCGGGACAGGGATCGGGCACTGAAGCTTTCTTT.

J is TRBJ1-2 and V is TRBV18; 7 bases match TRBD1. Germline values: CDR1 KGHSH, CDR2 LQKENI. V shed 2 bases, J shed 4 bases, and the junction held 13 bases outside the gene matches. The CDR3 extends over 17 amino acids. The CDR3 is CASSPSTGQALSYGYTF. The CDR3 coding sequence is TGTGCCAGCTCACCATCAACTGGACAGGCCCTGAGCTATGGCTACACCTTC.

V and J are TRBV5-4 and TRBJ2-7; 10 bases are a match to TRBD1. The germline V gene has CDR1 SGHNT and CDR2 YYREEE (reference sequence). With V trimmed by 3 bases and J by 6 bases, 6 bases remained unmatched. The CDR3 length is 14 residues. The CDR3 nucleotides are TGTGCCAGCAGCTCGACAGGGGGCGGGTTCGAGCAGTACTTC. This sequence encodes CASSSTGGGFEQYF.

This clone was observed a few times. The CDR3 bases are TGTGCCAGCAGAGCGGACAACACCGGGGAGCTGTTTTTT. Amino acids: CASRADNTGELFF. The J gene is TRBJ2-2, the V gene TRBV2; a weak D match, TRBD2 (5 bases). Trimming left V 6 bases short and J 2 bases short, with 7 bases between. Germline CDR1 is SNHLY and CDR2 is FYNNEI. CDR3 size: 13 residues.

The gene calls are TRBV12-3 or TRBV12-4 and TRBJ2-7; TRBD1 aligns across 7 bases. J was trimmed by 6 bases and V by 6 bases; bases with no gene match: 8. The CDR3 runs to 13 residues. The CDR3 sequence is CASSYRQGGEQYF. The CDR3 DNA is TGTGCCAGCAGCTACAGACAGGGCGGCGAGCAGTACTTC.

This rearrangement joins TRBV23-1 to TRBJ2-2; 10 bases align to TRBD1. TRBV23-1 is known as an ORF, though its function is uncertain. This CDR3 region has 16 residues. Trimming removed 3 bases from V and 6 bases from J; junction bases left unmatched: 7. The CDR3 sequence: CASSHPGQGYSGELFF. DNA of the CDR3: TGCGCCAGCAGTCACCCGGGACAGGGGTACTCCGGGGAGCTGTTTTTT.

V is TRBV27 and J is TRBJ1-2; D is possibly TRBD1 (5 bases). V shed 5 bases and J shed 4 bases, with 11 bases lying between them. CDR1 is MNHEY and CDR2 is SMNVEV in the germline V gene (reference sequence). This CDR3 has 13 amino acids. The CDR3 nucleotides are TGTGCCAGCAGTACAGGAAATTCCTATGGCTACACCTTC. This encodes CASSTGNSYGYTF.

This clone was seen a single time. The chain has TRBV7-9 and TRBJ2-7; 7 nucleotides match TRBD1. Losses at the gene ends were 4 bases for V and 0 bases for J; bases not matched to a gene: 9. Looked up from germline, CDR1 is SEHNR and CDR2 is FQNEAQ (reference sequence). The CDR3 consists of 16 residues. The CDR3 protein is CASSSYRGRSSYEQYF. CDR3 DNA sequence: TGTGCCAGCAGCTCCTACAGGGGCCGAAGCTCCTACGAGCAGTACTTC.

This chain connects TRBV1 to TRBJ1-1. TRBV1 constitutes a pseudogene. The CDR3 runs 12 residues. The CDR3 sequence is CTSSQGRTEAFF. In DNA form, the CDR3 reads TGCACCAGCAGCCAGGGGAGGACTGAAGCTTTCTTT.

Only a few counts were recorded for this clone. The chain uses TRBV7-9 and TRBJ2-2; D is perhaps TRBD2 (6 bases). This CDR3 comprises 15 residues. V lost 5 bases, J lost 6 bases, and 16 bases lay in between. The germline V gene has CDR1 SEHNR and CDR2 FQNEAQ (reference sequence). CDR3 nucleotide sequence: TGTGCCAGCAGCCTGCGTAGAAGGGAGGCCGGGGAGCTGTTTTTT. Its translation is CASSLRRREAGELFF.

This chain uses TRBV7-3 with TRBJ1-1; D unclear. The CDR3 contains 14 residues. V was cut by 5 bases and J by 1 base, with 11 bases left in between. Looked up from germline, CDR1 is SGHTA and CDR2 is FQGTGA. The CDR3 sequence is CASSPGRGNTEAFF. CDR3 DNA: TGTGCCAGCAGCCCCGGACGGGGGAACACTGAAGCTTTCTTT.

This chain connects TRBV3-1 (or the pseudogene TRBV3-2) to TRBJ1-1, with TRBD1 matching over 8 bases. This CDR3 region has 14 residues. V gave up 4 bases and J gave up 6 bases; unmatched junction bases: 7. Germline V gives CDR1 LGHDT, CDR2 YNNKEL (reference sequence). In DNA form, the CDR3 reads TGTGCCAGCAGCCTGGACAGGGTCGTTGCTGAAGCTTTCTTT. Translating it yields CASSLDRVVAEAFF.

The J gene is TRBJ2-2, the V gene TRBV6-5; D remains ambiguous. CDR1 is MNHEY and CDR2 is SVGAGI in the germline V gene. Trimming shortened V by 2 bases and J by 4 bases, and 14 bases separated the two germline ends. The CDR3 totals 16 residues. This CDR3 is CASSYDGSSGTGELFF. The CDR3 nucleotides are TGTGCCAGCAGTTACGACGGGTCTTCGGGCACCGGGGAGCTGTTTTTT.

J is TRBJ2-7 and V is TRBV19; 11 nucleotides agree with TRBD2. The CDR3 sequence is 13 residues long. Trimming at V came to 9 bases and at J to 6 bases, leaving 7 bases not matched to a gene. Per the germline V gene, CDR1 is LNHDA and CDR2 is SQIVND (reference sequence). The CDR3 spells CASSGTSGREQYF. The CDR3 nucleotides read TGTGCCAGCTCCGGGACTAGCGGCCGCGAGCAGTACTTC.

The V gene is TRBV13, the J gene TRBJ2-3, with TRBD2 matching 11 bases. The J segment lost 8 bases and the V segment lost 5 bases, leaving 9 bases of the junction unmatched. CDR3 length equals 15 residues. The germline CDR1 and CDR2 sequences are PRHDT and FYEKMQ (reference sequence). The CDR3 DNA reads TGTGCCAGCAGCCCAGGGACTAGCGGCTCCGTTACGCAGTATTTT. As protein: CASSPGTSGSVTQYF. The whole variable domain, filled in from reference TRBV13 and TRBJ2-3, reads AAGVIQSPRHLIKEKRETATLKCYPIPRHDTVYWYQQGPGQDPQFLISFYEKMQSDKGSIPDRFSAQQFSDYHSELNMSSLELGDSALYFCASSPGTSGSVTQYFGPGTRLTVL.